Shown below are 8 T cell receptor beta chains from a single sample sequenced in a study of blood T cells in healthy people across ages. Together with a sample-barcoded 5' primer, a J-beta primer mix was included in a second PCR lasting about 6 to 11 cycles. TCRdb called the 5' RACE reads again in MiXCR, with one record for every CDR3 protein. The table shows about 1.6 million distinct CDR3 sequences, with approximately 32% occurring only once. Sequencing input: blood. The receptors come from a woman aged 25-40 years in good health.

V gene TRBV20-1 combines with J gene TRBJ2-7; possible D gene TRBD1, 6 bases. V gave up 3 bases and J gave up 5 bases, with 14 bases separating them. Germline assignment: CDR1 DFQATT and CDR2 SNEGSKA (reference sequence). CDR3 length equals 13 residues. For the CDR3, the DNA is TGCAGTGCTAGTCAGGGGTTCTGGGACGAGCAGTACTTC. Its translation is CSASQGFWDEQYF.

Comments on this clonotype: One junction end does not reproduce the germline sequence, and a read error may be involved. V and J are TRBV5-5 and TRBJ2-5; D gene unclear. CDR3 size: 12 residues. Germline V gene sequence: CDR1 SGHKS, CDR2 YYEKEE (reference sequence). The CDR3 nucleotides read TGTGCCAGCAGCAGTAACCAAGAGGCCCAGTACTTC. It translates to CASSSNQEAQYF. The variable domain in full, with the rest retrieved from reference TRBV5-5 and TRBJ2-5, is DAGVTQSPTHLIKTRGQQVTLRCSPISGHKSVSWYQQVLGQGPQFIFQYYEKEERGRGNFPDRFSARQFPNYSSELNVNALLLGDSALYLCASSSNQEAQYFGPGTRLLVL.

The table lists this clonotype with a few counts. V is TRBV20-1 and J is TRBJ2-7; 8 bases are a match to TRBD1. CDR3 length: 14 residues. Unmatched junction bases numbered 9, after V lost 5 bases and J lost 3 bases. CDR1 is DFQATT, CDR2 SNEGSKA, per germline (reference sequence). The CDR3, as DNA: TGCAGTGCTCACAGGGGGGCACCTAACTACGAGCAGTACTTC. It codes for CSAHRGAPNYEQYF.

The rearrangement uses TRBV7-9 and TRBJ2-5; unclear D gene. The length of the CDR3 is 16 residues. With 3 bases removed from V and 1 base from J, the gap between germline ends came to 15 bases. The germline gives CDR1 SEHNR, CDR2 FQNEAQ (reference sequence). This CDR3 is CASSFGISRTQETQYF. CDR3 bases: TGTGCCAGCAGCTTTGGAATTAGCCGTACCCAAGAGACCCAGTACTTC.

CDR3 region: CAGRGEATEAFF. The DNA for the CDR3 is TGTGCCGGCCGGGGGGAGGCCACTGAAGCTTTCTTT. V and J are TRBV27 and TRBJ1-1; TRBD1 might be the D (5 bases). Germline lookup yields CDR1 MNHEY and CDR2 SMNVEV (reference sequence). Trimming stripped 11 bases from V and 4 bases from J, with 14 bases between. This CDR3 has 12 residues.

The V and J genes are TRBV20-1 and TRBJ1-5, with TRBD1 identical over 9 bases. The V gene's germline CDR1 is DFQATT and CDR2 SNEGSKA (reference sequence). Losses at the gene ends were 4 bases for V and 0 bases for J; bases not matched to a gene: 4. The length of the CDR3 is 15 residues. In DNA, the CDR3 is TGCAGTGCTATCTACAGGGGGCCTAGCAATCAGCCCCAGCATTTT. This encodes CSAIYRGPSNQPQHF.

CDR3 DNA: TGCAGTGCCCTCGATACCGACAGGGCAAAATTAGAGGATGGCTACACCTTC. This encodes CSALDTDRAKLEDGYTF. This chain links TRBV20-1 with TRBJ1-2; 7 bases fit TRBD1. CDR3 length: 17 amino acids. The V segment lost 6 bases and the J segment 6 bases; nucleotides outside the gene matches: 22. Per the germline V gene, CDR1 is DFQATT and CDR2 is SNEGSKA (reference sequence).

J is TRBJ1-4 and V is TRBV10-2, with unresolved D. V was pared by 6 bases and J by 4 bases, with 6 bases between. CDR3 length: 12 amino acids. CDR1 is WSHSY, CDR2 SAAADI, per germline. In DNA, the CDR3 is TGCGCCAGCAGAGGCCGTAATGAAAAACTGTTTTTT. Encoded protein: CASRGRNEKLFF.